The T cell receptor (beta chain) under discussion was sequenced for a study of somatic mutations in cytotoxic T cells in rheumatoid arthritis. Overall study findings and caveats: CD8+ T-cell clonality showed no significant difference between rheumatoid arthritis patients and age-matched healthy controls.

Recruitment of healthy controls drew on blood donors, who had a median age of approximately 57 years (range about 21-80) and were about 52% female. There are 15 residues in the CDR3. After removal of 2 bases from V and 6 bases from J, the junction contained 7 bases not matched to a gene. Germline V CDR1 and CDR2: SEHNR, FQNEAQ (reference sequence). Regarding this clone: Its antigen is still unknown.

Libraries were prepared by immunoSEQ multiplex PCR; TCRdb keeps only in-frame clonotypes and omits some of them. The sample has 6,000 or so clones; roughly 76% are singletons. The sequencing input was CD8+ T cells sorted from blood. This clonotype was sampled from a woman aged 50 to 60 in good health. The chain uses TRBV7-9 and TRBJ2-3; TRBD2 matches at 8 bases. The CDR3 region is CASSLTVGGVDTQYF. Here the CDR3 DNA reads TGTGCCAGCAGCTTAACGGTCGGGGGGGTTGATACGCAGTATTTT.